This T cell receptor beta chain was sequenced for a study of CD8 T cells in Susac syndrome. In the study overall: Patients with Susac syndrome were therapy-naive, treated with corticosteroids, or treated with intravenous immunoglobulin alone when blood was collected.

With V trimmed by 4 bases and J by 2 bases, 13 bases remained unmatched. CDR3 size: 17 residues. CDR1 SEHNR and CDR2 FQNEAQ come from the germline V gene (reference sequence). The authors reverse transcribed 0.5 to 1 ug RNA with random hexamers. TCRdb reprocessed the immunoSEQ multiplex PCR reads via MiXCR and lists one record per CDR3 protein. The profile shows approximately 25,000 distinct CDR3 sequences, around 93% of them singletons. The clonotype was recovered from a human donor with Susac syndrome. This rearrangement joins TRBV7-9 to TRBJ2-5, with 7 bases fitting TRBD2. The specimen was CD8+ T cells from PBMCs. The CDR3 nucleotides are TGTGCCAGCAGCTCCCGACCTGAGCGGGGCCCTCAAGAGACCCAGTACTTC. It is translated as CASSSRPERGPQETQYF. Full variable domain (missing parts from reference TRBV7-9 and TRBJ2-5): DTGVSQNPRHKITKRGQNVTFRCDPISEHNRLYWYRQTLGQGPEFLTYFQNEAQLEKSRLLSDRFSAERPKGSFSTLEIQRTEQGDSAMYLCASSSRPERGPQETQYFGPGTRLLVL.